The clone carrying this TCR beta chain showed up just once. Its specificity is not known. One entry per CDR3 protein, called by TCRdb with MiXCR from the reads. In the table there are roughly 760,000 distinct CDR3 sequences, approximately 34% of which are singletons. The data derive from a study of T cell repertoires in cytomegalovirus infection. Study-wide findings and caveats: The cumulative frequency of public TCR beta families identified carriers of CMV plus the relevant HLA.

V dropped 5 bases and J dropped 3 bases, with 7 bases sitting between them. The CDR3 totals 12 residues. The germline gives CDR1 MDHEN, CDR2 SYDVKM. The specimen sequenced was PBMCs. The source is a human donor in good health (CMV status not recorded). Some clones in this sample may be carry-over from other donors' samples. This chain connects TRBV28 to TRBJ1-2, with D uncertain. CDR3 bases: TGTGCCAGCAGTCCCTACTACTATGGCTACACCTTC. Protein product: CASSPYYYGYTF.